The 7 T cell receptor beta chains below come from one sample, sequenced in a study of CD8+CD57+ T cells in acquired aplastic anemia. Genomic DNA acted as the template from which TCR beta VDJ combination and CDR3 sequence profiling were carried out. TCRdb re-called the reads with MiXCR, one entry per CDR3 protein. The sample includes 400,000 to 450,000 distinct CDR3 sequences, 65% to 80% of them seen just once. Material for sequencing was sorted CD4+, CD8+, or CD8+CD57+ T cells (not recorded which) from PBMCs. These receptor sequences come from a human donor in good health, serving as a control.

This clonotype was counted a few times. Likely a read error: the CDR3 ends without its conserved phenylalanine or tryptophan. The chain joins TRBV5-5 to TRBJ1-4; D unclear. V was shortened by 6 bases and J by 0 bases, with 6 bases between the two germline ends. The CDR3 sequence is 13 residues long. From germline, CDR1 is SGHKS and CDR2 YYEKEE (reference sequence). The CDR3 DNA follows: TGTGCCAGCATAAGTGCAACTAATGAAAAACTGTTTCTT. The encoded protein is CASISATNEKLFL.

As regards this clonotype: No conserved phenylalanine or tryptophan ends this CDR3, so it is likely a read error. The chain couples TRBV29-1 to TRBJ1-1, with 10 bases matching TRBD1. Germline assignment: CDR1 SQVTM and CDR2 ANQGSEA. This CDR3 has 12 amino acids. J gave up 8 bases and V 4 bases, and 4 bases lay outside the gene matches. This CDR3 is CSVVTGGAEAFL. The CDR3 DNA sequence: TGCAGCGTTGTGACAGGGGGCGCAGAAGCTTTCCTT.

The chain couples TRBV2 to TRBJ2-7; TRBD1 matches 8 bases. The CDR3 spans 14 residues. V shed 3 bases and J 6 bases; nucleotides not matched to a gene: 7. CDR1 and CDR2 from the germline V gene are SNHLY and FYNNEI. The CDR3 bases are TGTGCCAGCAGTGATCGGGTCAGGGGGCCCGAGCAGTACTTC. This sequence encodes CASSDRVRGPEQYF.

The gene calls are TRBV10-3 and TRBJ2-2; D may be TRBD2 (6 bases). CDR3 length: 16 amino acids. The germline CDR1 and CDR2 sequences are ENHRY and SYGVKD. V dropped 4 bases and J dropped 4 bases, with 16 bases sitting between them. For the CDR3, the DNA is TGTGCCATCAGTGTTAACGTAGCGGTGTTCACCGGGGAGCTGTTTTTT. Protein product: CAISVNVAVFTGELFF.

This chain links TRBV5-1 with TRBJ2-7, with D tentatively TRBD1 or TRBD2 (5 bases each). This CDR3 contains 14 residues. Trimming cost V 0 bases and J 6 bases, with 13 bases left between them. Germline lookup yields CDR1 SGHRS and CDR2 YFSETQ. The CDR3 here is CASSLGSGPREQYF. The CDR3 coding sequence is TGCGCCAGCAGCTTGGGTTCGGGACCCCGCGAGCAGTACTTC.

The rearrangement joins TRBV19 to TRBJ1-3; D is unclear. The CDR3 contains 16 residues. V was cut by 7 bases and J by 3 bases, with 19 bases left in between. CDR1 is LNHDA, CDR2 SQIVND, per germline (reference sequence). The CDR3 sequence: CASTPGDTGVGNTIYF. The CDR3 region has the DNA TGTGCCAGTACCCCTGGCGATACGGGTGTTGGAAACACCATATATTTT.

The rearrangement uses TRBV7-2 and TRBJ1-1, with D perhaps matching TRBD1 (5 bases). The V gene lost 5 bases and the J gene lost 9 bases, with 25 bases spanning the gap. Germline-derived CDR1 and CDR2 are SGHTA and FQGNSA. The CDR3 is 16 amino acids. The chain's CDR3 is CASSQVQEGRRTQAFF. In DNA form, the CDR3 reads TGTGCCAGCAGCCAAGTTCAGGAGGGGAGGAGGACTCAAGCTTTCTTT.